This T cell receptor beta chain originates from a study of cytomegalovirus exposure and HLA in healthy donors. This PCR relied on a set of 60 Vbeta primers and 13 Jbeta primers. This table comes from immunoSEQ multiplex PCR, and its TCRdb copy is limited to in-frame clones, with some not included. Of about 150,000 clones listed, around four fifths are singletons. Study findings and constraints: In a later analysis, TCR beta V- and J-gene trimming was associated with a missense DCLRE1C variant. A later analysis linked 16,951 TCR beta sequences to HLA alleles at 0.05 false discovery rate. According to the study, approximately 150 TCR beta chains were cytomegalovirus-associated. The availability of immune exposure information extended only to CMV serostatus.

In the case of this clone: The target antigen is unknown.

The origin of this receptor is a woman between 50 and 59 years old in good health and CMV-seropositive. The sequencing sample was made of PBMCs.

The CDR3 protein is CASSLQAGTYNEQFF. The CDR3 DNA sequence: TGCGCCAGCAGCTTGCAGGCAGGGACCTACAATGAGCAGTTCTTC. This chain uses TRBV5-1 with TRBJ2-1; a weak D match, TRBD1 (5 bases). The V end was cut by 1 base, the J end by 2 bases, with 10 bases between. Germline V gene lookup returns CDR1 SGHRS and CDR2 YFSETQ. This CDR3 is 15 amino acids long.